These T cell receptor beta chains were read from a single sample in a study of neurological immune-mediated disorders. TCRdb re-analysed the 5' RACE reads in MiXCR, keeping a single row per CDR3 protein. Found here are approximately 80,000 distinct CDR3 sequences, about 5.6% of them singletons; the top ten hold 7.9%. The sequencing sample was made of PBMCs. The receptor set was obtained from a woman aged 55-69 years with multiple sclerosis. CDR3s include the opening cysteine and the closing phenylalanine or tryptophan. D genes are given only for firm matches. Where a row states a size, it is once, few, many or the class of an expanded clone; other rows omit it.

TRBJ1-1 | - | many | TRBV15 | TGTGCCACCAGGAAAATAGGGGGGAACACTGAAGCTTTCTTT | CATRKIGGNTEAFF
TRBJ1-4 | - | many | TRBV9 | TGTGCCAGCAGCGGACCGACAACAGCAACTAATGAAAAACTGTTTTTT | CASSGPTTATNEKLFF
TRBJ2-3 | TRBD1 | many | TRBV12-3/TRBV12-4 | TGTGCCAGCACAGGGACAGGAGGGGGAGATACGCAGTATTTT | CASTGTGGGDTQYF
TRBJ1-2 | TRBD1 | many | TRBV7-9 | TGTGCCAGCAGCGCCGGACAGGGGGCTGGCTATGGCTACACCTTC | CASSAGQGAGYGYTF
TRBJ1-6 | TRBD1 | many | TRBV12-3/TRBV12-4 | TGTGCCAGCAGTTTAGTTACAGGGGCGAGCTCCTATAATTCACCCCTCCACTTT | CASSLVTGASSYNSPLHF
TRBJ2-3 | - | few | TRBV3-1 | TGTGCCAGCAGCCAGTGGACAGTAAACACAGATACGCAGTATTTT | CASSQWTVNTDTQYF
TRBJ1-2 | - | many | TRBV20-1 | TGCAGTGCTCCAGCGGTCGGAAACTATGGCTACACCTTC | CSAPAVGNYGYTF
TRBJ2-1 | - | many | TRBV20-1 | TGCAGTGCTAGAGTGCCAGGGGTTCGGCAGTTCTTC | CSARVPGVRQFF
TRBJ2-7 | - | many | TRBV7-6 | TGTGCCAGCAGCTTAGGGAGAAAAATTTACGGTTACGAGCAGTACTTC | CASSLGRKIYGYEQYF
TRBJ1-1 | - | many | TRBV3-1 | TGTGCCAGCAGCGATAGACAGCTGTCCACTGAAGCTTTCTTT | CASSDRQLSTEAFF
TRBJ2-5 | - | few | TRBV25-1 | TGTGCCAGCAGTGAAGCCCGGCTAGCCGGTGAGACCCAGTACTTC | CASSEARLAGETQYF
TRBJ2-7 | TRBD1 | many | TRBV27 | TGTGCCAGCACTCCTTCCTATCGGGACAGGGGAGGAGGTTCGTACGAGCAGTACTTC | CASTPSYRDRGGGSYEQYF
TRBJ1-2 | - | - | TRBV9 | TGTGCCAGCAGCGCCACAGAGGACACACGGGCGGGCTACACCTTC | CASSATEDTRAGYTF
TRBJ2-7 | TRBD2 | few | TRBV9 | TGTGCCAGCAGCGTAGCCGCCGCCGGGACTAGCTCCTACGAGCAGTACTTC | CASSVAAAGTSSYEQYF
TRBJ1-2 | TRBD1 | many | TRBV5-5 | TGTGCCAGCAGCGAAACAGGGGGCTATGGCTACACCTTC | CASSETGGYGYTF
TRBJ1-1 | TRBD1 | - | TRBV5-1 | TGCGCCAGCAGCTTCCCGGGACAGGGAGAGGCTGAAGCTTTCTTT | CASSFPGQGEAEAFF
TRBJ2-5 | TRBD2 | many | TRBV6-1 | TGTGCCAGCAGTGAAGCGCCGGGAGGGGGTGGAGAGACCCAGTACTTC | CASSEAPGGGGETQYF